Listed here are 7 T cell receptor beta chains from one sample, sequenced in a study of cytomegalovirus exposure and HLA in healthy donors. Sequenced by immunoSEQ multiplex PCR; TCRdb stores in-frame clones only, minus some. This table holds fewer than 200,000 clones, more than 65% found once. The sample consisted of PBMCs. Receptors were obtained from a woman aged 18-35 years in good health and CMV-seropositive.

This chain links TRBV2 with TRBJ1-5; D possibly corresponds to TRBD1 (5 bases). CDR3 length: 14 amino acids. The germline V and J ends were trimmed by 6 bases and 10 bases, with 19 bases remaining between them. Germline-derived CDR1 and CDR2 are SNHLY and FYNNEI. The CDR3: CASSGVSSGGPQHF. The CDR3, as DNA: TGTGCCAGCAGCGGCGTCTCATCCGGGGGACCCCAGCATTTT.

The chain links TRBV6-5 to TRBJ2-7; 8 nucleotides agree with TRBD1. This CDR3 has 14 amino acids. Germline CDR1 MNHEY, CDR2 SVGAGI. V was clipped by 7 bases and J by 4 bases; unmatched bases: 9. The chain's CDR3 is CASIQGQGRYEQYF. The DNA of the CDR3 is TGTGCCAGCATCCAAGGACAGGGTCGGTACGAGCAGTACTTC.

The chain is built from TRBV7-3 and TRBJ2-5; no clear D gene. Germline loops: CDR1 SGHTA, CDR2 FQGTGA. The CDR3 spans 12 residues. Trimming stripped 2 bases from V and 4 bases from J, with 5 bases between. CDR3: CASSLPGETQYF. CDR3 nucleotide sequence: TGTGCCAGCAGCTTACCCGGAGAGACCCAGTACTTC.

The rearrangement uses TRBV19 and TRBJ2-6; 10 bases match TRBD1. The CDR3 covers 20 residues. J gave up 3 bases and V 4 bases, and 15 bases lay outside the gene matches. CDR1 LNHDA and CDR2 SQIVND come from the germline V gene (reference sequence). The CDR3 nucleotides read TGTGCCAGTAGTAGAGATTCCGGGACAGGGGTAAATAGTGGGGCCAACGTCCTGACTTTC. Amino acids: CASSRDSGTGVNSGANVLTF.

A word on this clone: A much more abundant neighbour one base away suggests this may be a read error. The genes are TRBV6-1 and TRBJ1-1; 8 positions agree with TRBD1. Germline assignment: CDR1 MNHNS and CDR2 SASEGT. This CDR3 has 14 amino acids. The junction had 0 bases not matched to a gene; V was cut back by 2 bases and J by 1 base. Here the CDR3 reads CASSETGGNTEAFF. DNA of the CDR3: TGTGCCAGCAGTGAAACAGGGGGGAACACTGAAGCTTTCTTT.

The rearrangement links TRBV4-1 to TRBJ2-7; D is ambiguous. Germline assignment: CDR1 MGHRA and CDR2 YSYEKL. The CDR3 covers 14 residues. V gave up 1 base and J gave up 0 bases, with 7 bases separating them. The CDR3 bases are TGCGCCAGCAGCCAAGTCTCGTTCTCCTACGAGCAGTACTTC. It codes for CASSQVSFSYEQYF.

V usage is TRBV19 and J usage is TRBJ2-7; 8 bases agree with TRBD2. The CDR3 has 16 amino acids. J gave up 0 bases and V 3 bases, and 7 bases lay outside the gene matches. From germline, CDR1 is LNHDA and CDR2 SQIVND (reference sequence). The CDR3 protein is CASSIGGGGYSYEQYF. The CDR3 DNA sequence: TGTGCCAGTAGTATCGGAGGCGGGGGGTACTCCTACGAGCAGTACTTC.